Presented here are 28 T cell receptor beta chains from one specimen sequenced in a study of blood T cell repertoires in COVID-19. Sequenced by immunoSEQ multiplex PCR; TCRdb stores in-frame clones only, minus some. Here the sample spans 250,000 to 300,000 clones, 88% being singletons. Sequencing used peripheral blood. Every receptor here comes from a woman aged 40 to 50 who had recovered from COVID-19.

CDR3 loop: CASSDRVGNTIYF. CDR3 DNA sequence: TGTGCCAGCAGCGACCGGGTGGGAAACACCATATATTTT. V gene TRBV3-1 (or the pseudogene TRBV3-2) combines with J gene TRBJ1-3, with D hard to call. The CDR3 extends over 13 amino acids. Per the germline V gene, CDR1 is LGHDT and CDR2 is YNNKEL (reference sequence). The ends were cut back, 5 bases at V and 4 bases at J, with 9 bases in the middle.

The chain has TRBV6-5 and TRBJ2-7; the D gene is possibly TRBD1 (5 bases). The CDR3 covers 13 residues. Between the trimmed V and J ends, which lost 6 bases and 2 bases, there was a span of 11 bases. From germline, CDR1 is MNHEY and CDR2 SVGAGI. The CDR3 is CASSQGLPYEQYV. The CDR3 DNA follows: TGTGCCAGCAGCCAGGGTTTACCCTACGAGCAGTACGTC.

The V call is TRBV7-8, the J call TRBJ2-3; D is tentatively TRBD1 or TRBD2 (6 bases each). This CDR3 is 12 amino acids long. V was clipped by 8 bases and J by 6 bases, with 12 bases between them. CDR1 and CDR2 from the germline V gene are SGHVS and FQNEAQ. CDR3: CASRQGRDTQYF. The CDR3 bases are TGTGCCAGCCGCCAGGGGAGGGATACGCAGTATTTT.

As concerns this clone: Other DNA sequences in the sample encode the same CDR3. The chain has TRBV18 and TRBJ2-7; D might be TRBD1 (5 bases). V was shortened by 3 bases and J by 4 bases, with 7 bases between the two germline ends. Germline CDR1 is KGHSH and CDR2 is LQKENI. This CDR3 region has 12 residues. The CDR3 protein is CASSPDSYEQYF. The DNA for the CDR3 is TGTGCCAGCTCACCCGACAGTTACGAGCAGTACTTC.

The chain uses TRBV7-3 and TRBJ2-5; 14 bases align to TRBD2. This CDR3 spans 18 amino acids. V trimming: 5 bases; J trimming: 5 bases; junction bases outside the gene matches: 13. Per the germline V gene, CDR1 is SGHTA and CDR2 is FQGTGA. CDR3 residues: CASSPLGLAGGLGETQYF. In DNA, the CDR3 is TGTGCCAGCAGCCCCCTCGGACTAGCGGGAGGCTTGGGGGAGACCCAGTACTTC.

V gene TRBV27 combines with J gene TRBJ2-7; weak D call: TRBD2 (5 bases). Per the germline V gene, CDR1 is MNHEY and CDR2 is SMNVEV (reference sequence). The V end was cut by 0 bases, the J end by 3 bases, with 12 bases between. The CDR3 runs 15 residues. CDR3 sequence reads: CASSLSGLDHYEQYF. The CDR3 region has the DNA TGTGCCAGCAGTTTATCTGGACTGGACCACTACGAGCAGTACTTC.

The chain is built from TRBV25-1 and TRBJ2-5, with 9 bases fitting TRBD2. Germline trimming cut 3 bases from V and 4 bases from J; bases unmatched to any gene: 9. There are 16 residues in the CDR3. Germline V CDR1 and CDR2: MGHDK, SYGVNS. This chain's CDR3 is CASSDGGLAGGETQYF. CDR3 bases: TGTGCCAGCAGTGATGGGGGACTAGCCGGAGGAGAGACCCAGTACTTC.

This clone was recorded only once. This chain uses TRBV5-4 with TRBJ2-2, with 8 bases fitting TRBD2. Losses at the gene ends were 2 bases for V and 8 bases for J; bases not matched to a gene: 11. Per the germline V gene, CDR1 is SGHNT and CDR2 is YYREEE (reference sequence). This CDR3 comprises 16 residues. The CDR3 is CASSLPGGPRRGELFF. For the CDR3, the DNA is TGTGCCAGCAGCTTACCGGGAGGGCCCCGGAGAGGGGAGCTGTTTTTT.

The CDR3 nucleotides are TGTGCCAGCGGGCGGGAGACCGAATACACTGAAGCTTTCTTT. Its protein is CASGRETEYTEAFF. The rearrangement uses TRBV2 and TRBJ1-1; no definite D call. V lost 8 bases, J lost 3 bases, and 16 bases lay in between. The germline V gene encodes CDR1 SNHLY and CDR2 FYNNEI. This CDR3 spans 14 amino acids.

This chain joins TRBV6-1 and TRBJ2-3; the match to TRBD2 covers 7 bases. Trimming at V came to 3 bases and at J to 2 bases, leaving 11 bases not matched to a gene. This CDR3 has 17 residues. In germline, CDR1 is MNHNS, CDR2 SASEGT. DNA for the CDR3: TGTGCCAGCAGTGATAACGGACTAGAACTTTCCACAGATACGCAGTATTTT. Protein: CASSDNGLELSTDTQYF.

The V gene is TRBV7-2, the J gene TRBJ1-4, with D possibly matching TRBD1 (5 bases). The CDR3 consists of 14 residues. The V gene's germline CDR1 is SGHTA and CDR2 FQGNSA. The germline V and J ends were trimmed by 10 bases and 0 bases, with 12 bases remaining between them. CDR3 in DNA: TGTGCCATCGAGGAGGGGCCAACTAATGAAAAACTGTTTTTT. It translates to CAIEEGPTNEKLFF.

This chain connects TRBV5-6 to TRBJ1-2; D may be TRBD1 (5 bases). V lost 6 bases and J 6 bases, leaving 15 bases between the germline ends. The CDR3 length is 13 residues. Germline-derived CDR1 and CDR2 are SGHDT and YYEEEE. The CDR3 region is CASTPGRRDGYTF. The DNA for the CDR3 is TGTGCCAGCACCCCGGGGCGGAGGGATGGCTACACCTTC.

The chain employs TRBV27 and TRBJ2-5; D gene ambiguous. This CDR3 comprises 13 residues. Per germline, CDR1 MNHEY and CDR2 SMNVEV (reference sequence). Trimming removed 5 bases from V and 1 base from J, with 8 bases in between. This CDR3 reads CASSPRFQETQYF. DNA for the CDR3: TGTGCCAGCAGTCCCAGGTTCCAAGAGACCCAGTACTTC.

The chain joins TRBV4-1 to TRBJ2-1, with 9 bases identical to TRBD1. The CDR3 contains 15 residues. The V gene's germline CDR1 is MGHRA and CDR2 YSYEKL. J gave up 2 bases and V 3 bases, and 2 bases lay outside the gene matches. Here the CDR3 reads CASSHRQGAYNEQFF. The CDR3 DNA reads TGCGCCAGCAGCCACCGACAGGGGGCCTACAATGAGCAGTTCTTC.

The chain links TRBV7-2 to TRBJ2-1, with TRBD1 matching 10 bases. The ends lost 1 base at V and 9 bases at J; junction bases unmatched: 9. Germline V gene sequence: CDR1 SGHTA, CDR2 FQGNSA. The CDR3 is 16 residues long. DNA for the CDR3: TGTGCCAGCAGCTTAGGGGCTACCGGGACAGGGGCTGAGCAGTTCTTC. Translation gives CASSLGATGTGAEQFF.

J is TRBJ2-1 and V is TRBV15, with 10 bases aligning to TRBD1. Unmatched junction bases numbered 5, after V lost 0 bases and J lost 6 bases. The CDR3 extends over 16 amino acids. Germline CDR1 and CDR2: LNHNV and YYDKDF (reference sequence). CDR3 coding DNA: TGTGCCACCAGCAGAGATAGGAGGACAGGGGGCAATGAGCAGTTCTTC. Translated, it gives CATSRDRRTGGNEQFF.

On this clone: The junction departs from the called germline gene at one end, perhaps through a read error. The CDR3 here is CASSEESAGYTDTQYF. For the CDR3, the DNA is TGTGCCAGCAGCGAAGAGTCCGCAGGGTACACAGATACGCAGTATTTT. The J gene is TRBJ2-3, the V gene TRBV4-2, with D maybe TRBD1 (5 bases). Germline CDR1 is LGHNA and CDR2 is YNFKEQ. This CDR3 has 16 residues.

This chain links TRBV19 with TRBJ1-2; 10 bases are shared with TRBD1. This CDR3 contains 16 residues. Losses at the gene ends were 3 bases for V and 4 bases for J; bases not matched to a gene: 8. Germline CDR1 LNHDA, CDR2 SQIVND (reference sequence). The CDR3 region is CASSIGQGTGVYGYTF. CDR3 bases: TGTGCCAGTAGTATCGGTCAGGGGACAGGGGTCTATGGCTACACCTTC.

This chain joins TRBV27 and TRBJ2-1; D ambiguous. The CDR3 extends over 13 amino acids. V dropped 0 bases and J dropped 7 bases, with 7 bases sitting between them. The V gene's germline CDR1 is MNHEY and CDR2 SMNVEV (reference sequence). CDR3 DNA sequence: TGTGCCAGCAGTTTATCATCTAGAAATGAGCAGTTCTTC. Translated, it gives CASSLSSRNEQFF.

The gene calls are TRBV7-2 and TRBJ2-2; the D gene is possibly TRBD2 (6 bases). Trimming stripped 5 bases from V and 0 bases from J, with 10 bases between. Germline loops: CDR1 SGHTA, CDR2 FQGNSA. CDR3 length: 15 amino acids. The DNA of the CDR3 is TGTGCCAGCAGCCGGGGGTGGACGAACACCGGGGAGCTGTTTTTT. This gives the protein CASSRGWTNTGELFF.

The chain is built from TRBV18 and TRBJ1-4, with a tentative D call TRBD1 (6 bases). The germline V and J ends were trimmed by 3 bases and 7 bases, with 18 bases remaining between them. Per germline, CDR1 KGHSH and CDR2 LQKENI. This CDR3 region has 16 residues. The CDR3 loop reads CASSPPGQPAGEKLFF. CDR3 in DNA: TGTGCCAGCTCACCCCCCGGACAGCCGGCGGGTGAAAAACTGTTTTTT.

The chain joins TRBV5-1 to TRBJ2-1; 9 nucleotides match TRBD2. The V gene's germline CDR1 is SGHRS and CDR2 YFSETQ. The ends lost 2 bases at V and 6 bases at J; junction bases unmatched: 9. The CDR3 is 16 amino acids. The CDR3 reads CASSFLGLAGSNEQFF. As DNA, the CDR3 is TGCGCCAGCAGCTTCCTTGGGCTAGCGGGGTCCAATGAGCAGTTCTTC.

CDR3 amino acids: CASSRPGLANSYEQYF. The CDR3 coding sequence is TGTGCCAGCAGCCGCCCCGGACTAGCGAACTCCTACGAGCAGTACTTC. J is TRBJ2-7 and V is TRBV3-1 (or the pseudogene TRBV3-2), with 9 nucleotides matching TRBD2. Per germline, CDR1 LGHDT and CDR2 YNNKEL (reference sequence). After removal of 4 bases from V and 0 bases from J, the junction contained 7 bases not matched to a gene. The CDR3 consists of 16 residues.

The V gene is TRBV7-2, the J gene TRBJ2-2; 7 bases line up with TRBD2. V lost 5 bases, J lost 13 bases, and 10 bases stayed unmatched. The CDR3 spans 13 residues. Germline V CDR1 and CDR2: SGHTA, FQGNSA. This chain's CDR3 is CASSPNRGSGLFF. The DNA for the CDR3 is TGTGCCAGCAGCCCCAACCGCGGGAGTGGGCTGTTTTTT.

V usage is TRBV2 and J usage is TRBJ2-7; D gene ambiguous. Trimming removed 6 bases from V and 4 bases from J, with 10 bases in between. The CDR3 length is 12 residues. The germline CDR1 and CDR2 sequences are SNHLY and FYNNEI. This chain's CDR3 is CASRPIRYEQYF. Written as DNA, the CDR3 is TGTGCCAGCAGGCCGATCCGGTACGAGCAGTACTTC.

V usage is TRBV7-9 and J usage is TRBJ2-1; 12 bases line up with TRBD2. Germline-derived CDR1 and CDR2 are SEHNR and FQNEAQ (reference sequence). CDR3 size: 16 residues. With V trimmed by 5 bases and J by 3 bases, 5 bases remained unmatched. The CDR3, as DNA: TGTGCCAGCAGCGGAAAGGGACTAGCGGGCTACAATGAGCAGTTCTTC. Its translation is CASSGKGLAGYNEQFF.

V and J are TRBV18 and TRBJ2-5; 10 bases agree with TRBD2. The trim removed 3 bases at V and 6 bases at J, leaving 7 bases unmatched. The CDR3 is 15 residues long. Germline V gene data show CDR1 as KGHSH and CDR2 as LQKENI. The CDR3 coding sequence is TGTGCCAGCTCACCGGGACTAGCGAGGGGGAAGACCCAGTACTTC. Encoded protein: CASSPGLARGKTQYF.

This chain connects TRBV2 to TRBJ2-5, with 12 bases lining up with TRBD2. The CDR3 runs 17 residues. V shed 0 bases and J 2 bases; nucleotides not matched to a gene: 4. The V gene's germline CDR1 is SNHLY and CDR2 FYNNEI. This chain's CDR3 is CASSEALLAGGQETQYF. CDR3 DNA: TGTGCCAGCAGTGAAGCGCTCCTAGCGGGAGGGCAAGAGACCCAGTACTTC.